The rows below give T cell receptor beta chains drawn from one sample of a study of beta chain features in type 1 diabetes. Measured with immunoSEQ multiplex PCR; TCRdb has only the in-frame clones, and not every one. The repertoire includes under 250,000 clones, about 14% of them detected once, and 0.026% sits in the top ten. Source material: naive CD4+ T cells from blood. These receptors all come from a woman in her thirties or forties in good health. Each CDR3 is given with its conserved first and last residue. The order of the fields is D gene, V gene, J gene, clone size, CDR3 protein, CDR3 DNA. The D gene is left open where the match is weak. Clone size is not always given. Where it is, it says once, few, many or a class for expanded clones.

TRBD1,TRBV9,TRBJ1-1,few,CASSVAGTDGAFF,TGTGCCAGCAGCGTAGCCGGGACAGATGGAGCTTTCTTT
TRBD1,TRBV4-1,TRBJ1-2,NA,CASSQAGTAFYGYTF,TGCGCCAGCAGCCAAGCCGGGACAGCATTCTATGGCTACACCTTC
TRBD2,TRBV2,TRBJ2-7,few,CASSETELAGSYEQYF,TGTGCCAGCAGTGAAACAGAACTAGCGGGCTCCTACGAGCAGTACTTC
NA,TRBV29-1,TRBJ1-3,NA,CSVTPGRTGNTIYF,TGCAGCGTTACCCCAGGGAGGACGGGAAACACCATATATTTT
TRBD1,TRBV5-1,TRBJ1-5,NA,CASSPGGNNQPQHF,TGCGCCAGCAGTCCAGGGGGCAACAATCAGCCTCAGCATTTT
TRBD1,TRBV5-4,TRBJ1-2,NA,CASSLGTGGNYGYTF,TGTGCCAGCAGCTTGGGGACAGGCGGGAACTATGGCTACACCTTC
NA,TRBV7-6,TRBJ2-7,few,CASSLGAGDPYEQYF,TGTGCCAGCAGCTTAGGGGCAGGGGACCCCTACGAGCAGTACTTC
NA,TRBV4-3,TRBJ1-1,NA,CASSQGLVPEAFF,TGCGCCAGCAGCCAAGGTCTCGTCCCTGAAGCTTTCTTT
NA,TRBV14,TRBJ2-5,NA,CASSQGGNQETQYF,TGTGCCAGCAGCCAAGGAGGGAATCAAGAGACCCAGTACTTC
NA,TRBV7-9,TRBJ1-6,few,CASSLAAGRGSPLHF,TGTGCCAGCAGCTTAGCCGCAGGGCGGGGATCACCCCTCCACTTT
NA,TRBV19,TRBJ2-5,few,CASSVGARETQYF,TGTGCCAGTAGCGTAGGGGCGAGGGAGACCCAGTACTTC
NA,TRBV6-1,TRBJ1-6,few,CASTIELNSPLHF,TGTGCCAGCACTATCGAGCTAAATTCACCCCTCCACTTT
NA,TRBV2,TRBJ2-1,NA,CASSPHRLSGPQGNEQFF,TGTGCCAGCAGCCCTCACCGCCTTAGCGGACCGCAGGGCAATGAGCAGTTCTTC
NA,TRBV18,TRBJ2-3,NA,CASSPGGAQNTQYF,TGTGCCAGCTCACCAGGGGGGGCGCAGAATACGCAGTATTTT
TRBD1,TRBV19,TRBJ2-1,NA,CASTDPGTGAEHEQFF,TGTGCCAGTACCGATCCGGGGACAGGGGCGGAACATGAGCAGTTCTTC
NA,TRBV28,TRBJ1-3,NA,CASSLDKTPTIYF,TGTGCCAGCAGTTTGGACAAGACCCCCACCATATATTTT
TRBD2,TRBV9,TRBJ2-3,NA,CASSVSGGMSAQYF,TGTGCCAGCAGCGTGAGCGGGGGGATGTCGGCGCAGTATTTT
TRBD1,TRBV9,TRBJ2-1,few,CASSAWTGGVDEQFF,TGTGCCAGCAGCGCCTGGACAGGGGGCGTAGATGAGCAGTTCTTC
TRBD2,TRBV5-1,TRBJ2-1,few,CASSPGGSGYNEQFF,TGCGCCAGCAGCCCGGGGGGGTCCGGATACAATGAGCAGTTCTTC
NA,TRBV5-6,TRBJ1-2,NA,CASSTRQANYGYTF,TGTGCCAGCAGCACCCGACAGGCAAACTATGGCTACACCTTC
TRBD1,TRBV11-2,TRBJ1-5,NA,CASSLGQGPIQPQHF,TGTGCCAGCAGTTTAGGACAGGGGCCTATTCAGCCCCAGCATTTT
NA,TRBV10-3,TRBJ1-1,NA,CAISQIAGITEAFF,TGTGCCATCAGCCAAATCGCAGGGATTACTGAAGCTTTCTTT
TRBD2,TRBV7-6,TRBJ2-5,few,CASSALAGGPETQYF,TGTGCCAGCAGCGCGCTAGCGGGGGGGCCTGAGACCCAGTACTTC
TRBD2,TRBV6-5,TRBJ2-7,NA,CASSRFSGGYEQYF,TGTGCCAGCAGCCGGTTTAGCGGGGGTTACGAGCAGTACTTC
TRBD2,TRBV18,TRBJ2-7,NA,CASSPVAGGRDEQYF,TGTGCCAGCTCACCAGTGGCGGGGGGCCGGGACGAGCAGTACTTC
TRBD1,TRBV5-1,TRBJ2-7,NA,CASSSRRGQGLEQYF,TGCGCCAGCAGCTCACGACGCGGACAGGGTCTCGAGCAGTACTTC
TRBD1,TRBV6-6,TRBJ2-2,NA,CASSTGVVGELFF,TGTGCCAGCAGTACAGGGGTTGTCGGGGAGCTGTTTTTT
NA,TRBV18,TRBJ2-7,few,CASSPPSGSYEQYF,TGTGCCAGCTCACCACCGTCGGGATCCTACGAGCAGTACTTC
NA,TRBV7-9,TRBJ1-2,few,CASRGDGNFYGYTF,TGTGCCAGCAGAGGAGACGGAAACTTCTATGGCTACACCTTC
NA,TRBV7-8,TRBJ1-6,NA,CASSLEAGSPLHF,TGTGCCAGCAGCTTAGAGGCCGGGTCACCCCTCCACTTT
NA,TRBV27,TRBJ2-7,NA,CASSSGQGGSYEQYF,TGTGCCAGCAGTTCAGGCCAGGGAGGATCCTACGAGCAGTACTTC
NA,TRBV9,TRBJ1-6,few,CASSVSQGRSSPLHF,TGTGCCAGCAGCGTATCCCAGGGGCGGAGTTCACCCCTCCACTTT
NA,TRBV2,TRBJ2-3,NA,CASSGGFWEDTQYF,TGTGCCAGCAGTGGGGGCTTTTGGGAAGATACGCAGTATTTT
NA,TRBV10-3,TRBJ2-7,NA,CAISTRQDYEQYF,TGTGCCATCAGTACCCGACAGGACTACGAGCAGTACTTC
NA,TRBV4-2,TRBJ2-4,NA,CASSQELRGANSIAKNIQYF,TGTGCCAGCAGCCAGGAGCTCCGGGGGGCCAACTCGATAGCCAAAAACATTCAGTACTTC
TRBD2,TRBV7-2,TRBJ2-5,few,CASRAMGGETQYF,TGTGCCAGCAGAGCGATGGGGGGGGAGACCCAGTACTTC
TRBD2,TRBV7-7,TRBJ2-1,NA,CASSSGLAGGYEQFF,TGTGCCAGCAGCTCTGGACTAGCGGGCGGGTATGAGCAGTTCTTC
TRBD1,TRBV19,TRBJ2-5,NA,CASSLDSGTGGRQTQYF,TGTGCCAGTAGCTTGGACTCCGGGACAGGGGGCAGGCAGACCCAGTACTTC
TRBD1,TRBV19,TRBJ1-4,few,CASSSGQVNEKLFF,TGTGCCAGTAGTTCCGGACAGGTTAATGAAAAACTGTTTTTT
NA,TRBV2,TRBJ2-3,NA,CASSENRDKDTQYF,TGTGCCAGCAGTGAAAACAGGGACAAGGATACGCAGTATTTT
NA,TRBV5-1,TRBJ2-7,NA,CASSLASRYEQYF,TGCGCCAGCAGCTTGGCCTCGAGGTACGAGCAGTACTTC
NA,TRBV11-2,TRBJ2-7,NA,CASRLHYEQYF,TGTGCCAGCAGACTACACTACGAGCAGTACTTC
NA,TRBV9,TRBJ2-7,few,CASSPGGSGWVYEQYF,TGTGCCAGCAGCCCCGGCGGTTCGGGGTGGGTCTACGAGCAGTACTTC
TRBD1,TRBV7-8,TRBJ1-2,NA,CASSTGTGLGYTF,TGTGCCAGCAGCACAGGGACAGGGTTAGGCTACACCTTC
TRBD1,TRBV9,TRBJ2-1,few,CASSPSPGTGGHEQFF,TGTGCCAGCAGCCCGAGTCCCGGGACAGGGGGCCATGAGCAGTTCTTC
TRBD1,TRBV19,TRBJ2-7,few,CASSGTDYEQYF,TGTGCCAGTAGTGGGACAGACTACGAGCAGTACTTC
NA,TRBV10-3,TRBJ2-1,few,CANTGFPWSYNEQFF,TGTGCCAATACAGGCTTCCCTTGGTCCTACAATGAGCAGTTCTTC
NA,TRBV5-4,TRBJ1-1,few,CASSPRAVGTGLNTEAFF,TGTGCCAGCAGCCCCCGAGCGGTAGGTACAGGGCTGAACACTGAAGCTTTCTTT
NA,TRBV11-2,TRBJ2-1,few,CASSLARRALYNEQFF,TGTGCCAGCAGCTTAGCGCGCAGGGCCCTCTACAATGAGCAGTTCTTC
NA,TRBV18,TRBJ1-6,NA,CASSEQGSYNSPLHF,TGTGCCAGCTCAGAACAGGGCTCCTATAATTCACCCCTCCACTTT
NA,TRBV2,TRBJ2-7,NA,CASRQSSYEQYF,TGTGCCAGCAGACAGAGCTCCTACGAGCAGTACTTC
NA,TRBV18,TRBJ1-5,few,CASSPQEVVGQPQHF,TGTGCCAGCTCACCACAGGAGGTTGTAGGTCAGCCCCAGCATTTT
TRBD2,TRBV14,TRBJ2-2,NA,CASSQGLAGALNTGELFF,TGTGCCAGCAGCCAAGGGCTAGCGGGGGCTCTGAACACCGGGGAGCTGTTTTTT
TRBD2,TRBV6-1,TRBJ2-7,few,CASRSGGTFYEQYF,TGTGCCAGCAGGAGCGGGGGGACTTTCTACGAGCAGTACTTC
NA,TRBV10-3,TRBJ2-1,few,CAISDRDSYNEQFF,TGTGCCATCAGTGACCGAGACTCCTACAATGAGCAGTTCTTC
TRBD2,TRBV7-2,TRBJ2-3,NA,CAISPNGGGADTQYF,TGTGCCATTTCGCCAAACGGGGGGGGCGCCGATACGCAGTATTTT
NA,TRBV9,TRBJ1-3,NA,CASSVGAASSGNTIYF,TGTGCCAGCAGCGTAGGAGCGGCGAGCTCTGGAAACACCATATATTTT
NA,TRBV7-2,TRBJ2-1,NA,CASTPIFKPGEQFF,TGTGCCAGTACTCCAATTTTCAAGCCAGGTGAGCAGTTCTTC
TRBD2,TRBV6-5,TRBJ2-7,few,CASSAGLAVHYEQYF,TGTGCCAGCAGCGCCGGACTAGCGGTCCACTACGAGCAGTACTTC
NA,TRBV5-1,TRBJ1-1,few,CASRGEGVTEAFF,TGCGCCAGCAGGGGAGAGGGGGTCACTGAAGCTTTCTTT